This record concerns one T cell receptor (beta chain) sequence. As yet, its antigen is unknown. This specimen belongs to a study of T cell responses to AZD1222 COVID-19 vaccine. Study in general: It was second doses at about 4 or about 12 weeks that were pooled. General observations from the study: Repertoire sampling happened only post peak T cell response.

Germline CDR1 SGHTA, CDR2 FQGNSA. Unmatched junction bases numbered 11, after V lost 4 bases and J lost 16 bases. CDR3 length: 13 residues. Sequencing used immunoSEQ multiplex PCR; TCRdb keeps in-frame clones, though not all of them. Of 100,000 to 150,000 clones listed, approximately 89% are singletons. This receptor was taken from an adult in good health. The chain uses TRBV7-2 and TRBJ2-1, with TRBD1 matching 9 bases. The sample in question was peripheral blood, obtained on day 0 of AZD1222 vaccination. CDR3 loop: CASSSNRGLSHFF. The CDR3 nucleotides are TGTGCCAGCAGCTCTAACAGGGGGCTGAGTCACTTCTTC.